This T cell receptor (beta chain) was sequenced in a study of blood T cell repertoires in COVID-19. Per the germline V gene, CDR1 is MNHEY and CDR2 is SVGAGI. This CDR3 comprises 13 residues. V lost 2 bases and J lost 6; bases outside the gene matches: 4. As processed by the authors: Nucleated cell number was recorded as an estimate derived from reference gene primer amplification. Only in-frame clones appear in the TCRdb table, and some are missing; sequencing was by immunoSEQ multiplex PCR. For V, J and clone size, that table is used; D and trimming come from the DNA. Among around 29,000 clones listed, around nine tenths were seen once.

The sequencing input was peripheral blood. The sequence was collected from a human donor with active COVID-19. The donor label of this sample is uncertain. J is TRBJ2-7 and V is TRBV6-5; 7 nucleotides agree with TRBD1. In nucleotides, the CDR3 is TGTGCCAGCAGTTACAGGGGGCGCGGCGAGCAGTACTTC. Its translation: CASSYRGRGEQYF.